This TCR beta chain derives from a study of CD8+ T cells in alopecia areata listed by TCRdb under 2018. Regarding the study in general: The study used high-throughput TCRbeta sequencing to examine T cell clonal expansion in alopecia areata, in both the C3H/HeJ mouse model and human patients. TCRbeta CDR3 regions were amplified by immunoSEQ multiplex PCR with 35 Vbeta forward and 13 Jbeta reverse primers. RNA was obtained with the PAXgene miRNA kit for fixed scalp, the miRNeasy kit for PBMCs, and the RNeasy kit for mouse skin. Scalp clonality was compared across normal scalp (n=4), patchy alopecia areata scalp (n=8), and alopecia totalis/universalis scalp (n=8). On the human side, TCRbeta sequencing was run on scalp tissue and on sorted CD4+ and CD8+ peripheral blood T cells from healthy controls and from alopecia areata patients with either patchy or totalis/universalis disease. The full study reports these points: Shared TCR sequences between patients were less evident than in mice, which may be partly attributable to HLA diversity in the patient population. Scalp TCR repertoire analysis is complicated because resident alphabeta T cells in normal human skin are also sequenced, whereas mouse skin is dominated by gammadelta T cells. Higher clonality and more expanded CD8+ clones were observed in lesional scalp than in normal scalp, particularly in alopecia totalis/universalis, a finding suggestive of antigenic drive.

PBMCs were isolated by density centrifugation and stained for CD3, CD4 and CD8, and CD4+ and CD8+ T cells were sorted on a FACSAria. Scalp biopsies and blood samples were obtained from unaffected controls. This clone was detected only once. Its antigen is still unknown. Qualities for individual bases were not recorded, and no much larger clone is one base off. The germline V gene supplies CDR1 MGHRA and CDR2 YSYEKL. V has 1 base trimmed and J has 7 bases trimmed; junction bases matching no gene number 4. The CDR3 holds 15 amino acids from the cysteine to the phenylalanine. The sequence is cut down to CDR3 DNA, 45 bases in frame from base 1. Library creation used the immunoSEQ multiplex PCR assay. RNA was extracted from all samples and reverse transcribed into cDNA as template for TCR sequencing. SuperScript III was used for first-strand cDNA synthesis, primed with a 2:1 mix of oligo-dT and random hexamers. A synthetic immune receptor repertoire was used to gauge amplification bias, and whatever bias remained was removed computationally. The paper's processing steps were these. Raw reads were preprocessed to remove errors, and CDR3 was defined by IMGT conventions from the conserved cysteine to phenylalanine. Clonality was computed as 1 minus the Shannon entropy, with the entropy normalized by log2 of the number of productive unique TCRs. CD4 or CD8 identity of scalp clones was inferred by cross-referencing scalp TCRbeta sequences with sorted blood CD4 and CD8 repertoires. As stored in TCRdb, this immuneACCESS dataset retains in-frame rearrangements with V and J assigned. A fraction of the clones does not appear; measured against another copy, unresolved V genes explain less than half of the discrepancy, and the remainder lacks a known reason. Clone size and the V and J calls come from that table; the DNA yielded D and trimming. The sample table contains over 150,000 clones; only one count was recorded for roughly 50% of them. Roughly 5.3% of the sample goes to the ten largest clones.

The source of this sequence is a human donor in good health. Sequencing was performed on CD8+ T cells sorted from blood. The chain was built from TRBV4-1 and TRBJ1-6, with 7 bases aligning to TRBD1. At the DNA level, the sequence is TGCGCCAGCAGCCAAGGGACAGGTGTCAATTCACCCCTCCACTTT. It encodes CASSQGTGVNSPLHF.